The T cell receptor (beta chain) described here comes from a study of low-dose radiotherapy and immunotherapy resistance in tumors. Looking at the study overall: Individuals in Cohort 2 had 1 Gy per fraction every two weeks, adding up to 13 Gy over 26 weeks. Intravenous cyclophosphamide at 200 mg/m2 preceded radiation and immunotherapy by one day, every two weeks.

The length of the CDR3 is 15 residues. CDR1 and CDR2 from the germline V gene are SGHVS and FQNEAQ. Trimming removed 5 bases from V and 4 bases from J, with 17 bases in between. This clonotype came up many times. Primers targeting TRAV and TRBV primed first-strand cDNA, covering alpha and beta chains. A roughly 20-cycle PCR with a constant-region primer and V-primer adapter amplified TCRs. Isolated mRNA underwent amplification via in vitro transcription. TCRdb re-called the reads with MiXCR, one entry per CDR3 protein. The table includes 75,000 to 95,000 distinct CDR3 sequences, approximately 20% detected once. Time point defined: before trial treatment. Donors received a regimen that comprised nivolumab, ipilimumab, aspirin, low-dose cyclophosphamide and low-dose radiotherapy.

This TCR was recovered from a male donor with prostate cancer. Specimen: PBMCs, collected before treatment. This chain links TRBV7-8 with TRBJ1-2; D remains unclear. CDR3 coding DNA: TGTGCCAGCAGCCCCACCCCGGGTACGGGCTATGGCTACACCTTC. It encodes CASSPTPGTGYGYTF.